The 27 T cell receptor beta chains below all came from one sample that was sequenced in a study of identical twins. MiXCR was run by TCRdb on the 5' RACE reads, yielding one entry per CDR3 protein. The profile shows some 500,000 distinct CDR3 sequences, approximately 22% of them singletons. These sequences were also reported in another study, on T cells expressing NK-cell markers.

The sample comprised CD4+ T cells sorted from blood. The receptor source for this set is a young woman in good health.

This clonotype was found many times. The chain has TRBV10-3 and TRBJ2-1; 8 bases are shared with TRBD1. Germline trimming cut 7 bases from V and 6 bases from J; bases unmatched to any gene: 11. The CDR3 spans 15 residues. Germline V gene data show CDR1 as ENHRY and CDR2 as SYGVKD. CDR3 region: CAIKGSGGASNEQFF. The DNA of the CDR3 is TGTGCCATCAAGGGGTCAGGGGGCGCCAGCAATGAGCAGTTCTTC.

This clonotype turned up a few times. This sequence joins TRBV7-9 and TRBJ2-2; D is perhaps TRBD1 (5 bases). The V end was cut by 5 bases, the J end by 6 bases, with 13 bases between. Germline lookup yields CDR1 SEHNR and CDR2 FQNEAQ (reference sequence). This CDR3 region has 14 residues. This CDR3 reads CASSPMGRAGELFF. The CDR3 region has the DNA TGTGCCAGCAGCCCAATGGGCAGGGCCGGGGAGCTGTTTTTT.

The chain uses TRBV20-1 and TRBJ2-7; 11 bases line up with TRBD2. J lost 5 bases, V lost 6 bases, and 6 bases had no gene match. From germline, CDR1 is DFQATT and CDR2 SNEGSKA (reference sequence). The CDR3 has 13 amino acids. DNA for the CDR3: TGCAGTGCACATACTAGCGGGGGCCACGAGCAGTACTTC. Its protein product is CSAHTSGGHEQYF.

The chain has TRBV6-1 and TRBJ2-1; perhaps D is TRBD1 or TRBD2 (6 bases each). The CDR3 length is 18 residues. The germline CDR1 and CDR2 sequences are MNHNS and SASEGT. V lost 1 base to trimming and J lost 0 bases, with 16 bases between them. CDR3 amino acids: CASSEGGGSRSSYNEQFF. CDR3 bases: TGTGCCAGCAGTGAAGGAGGGGGGTCTAGGAGCTCCTACAATGAGCAGTTCTTC.

The CDR3 sequence is CSVNGAATTSTDTQYF. DNA for the CDR3: TGCAGCGTAAATGGGGCGGCTACTACTAGCACAGATACGCAGTATTTT. V gene TRBV29-1 combines with J gene TRBJ2-3; D is perhaps TRBD1 (5 bases). The CDR3 is made up of 16 amino acids. The V end lost 6 bases, the J end lost 0 bases, and 19 bases lay between the germline ends. CDR1 is SQVTM and CDR2 is ANQGSEA in the germline V gene.

This clonotype turned up a few times. This chain connects TRBV20-1 to TRBJ2-7; D is ambiguous. From germline, CDR1 is DFQATT and CDR2 SNEGSKA (reference sequence). With 2 bases removed from V and 5 bases from J, the gap between germline ends came to 7 bases. The CDR3 is made up of 11 amino acids. CDR3 region: CSARLGDEQYF. For the CDR3, the DNA is TGCAGTGCTAGATTAGGCGACGAGCAGTACTTC.

This clonotype was recorded a few times. The chain uses TRBV6-1 and TRBJ2-2, with 12 bases that match TRBD2. The CDR3 length is 17 residues. Germline loops: CDR1 MNHNS, CDR2 SASEGT. V lost 8 bases, J lost 3 bases, and 10 bases stayed unmatched. The CDR3 spells CASARSGLAGDTGELFF. DNA for the CDR3: TGTGCCAGCGCCAGATCGGGACTAGCGGGCGACACCGGGGAGCTGTTTTTT.

This clonotype showed up just a few times. The chain has TRBV5-6 and TRBJ2-7; D is undetermined. Germline lookup yields CDR1 SGHDT and CDR2 YYEEEE. The CDR3 loop spans 13 amino acids. The V and J ends lost 4 bases and 5 bases respectively, with 13 bases between them. DNA of the CDR3: TGTGCCAGCAGCCCGGGCGATCCGCACGAGCAGTACTTC. Translating it yields CASSPGDPHEQYF.

V gene TRBV5-1 combines with J gene TRBJ2-1; 8 bases line up with TRBD2. The CDR3 length is 14 residues. The germline V gene has CDR1 SGHRS and CDR2 YFSETQ. Unmatched junction bases numbered 4, after V lost 2 bases and J lost 6 bases. CDR3 amino acids: CASSFLAGTNEQFF. The CDR3 nucleotides read TGCGCCAGCAGCTTTCTAGCGGGTACCAATGAGCAGTTCTTC.

The chain recombines TRBV10-3 with TRBJ2-5; perhaps TRBD1 as D (5 bases). Germline V gives CDR1 ENHRY, CDR2 SYGVKD. CDR3 length equals 15 residues. The V and J ends lost 5 bases and 1 base respectively, with 14 bases between them. The CDR3 nucleotides read TGTGCCATCAGTCGCAGGGCCACCAGCCAAGAGACCCAGTACTTC. This sequence encodes CAISRRATSQETQYF.

The chain carries TRBV30 and TRBJ2-1; perhaps TRBD2 as D (5 bases). The CDR3 sequence is 11 residues long. V shed 2 bases and J shed 9 bases, with 8 bases lying between them. Per the germline V gene, CDR1 is GTSNPN and CDR2 is SVGIG (reference sequence). CDR3 coding DNA: TGTGCCTGGAGTAACGGGGTTGAGCAGTTCTTC. This translates into CAWSNGVEQFF.

The chain uses TRBV5-1 and TRBJ1-1, with D uncertain. Germline V gene lookup returns CDR1 SGHRS and CDR2 YFSETQ. This CDR3 spans 13 amino acids. V lost 4 bases, J lost 12 bases, and 19 bases lay in between. DNA for the CDR3: TGCGCCAGCAGCCCTTCTAATGAAGGTAATCCTTTCTTT. Translated: CASSPSNEGNPFF.

This rearrangement joins TRBV10-2 to TRBJ2-3; either TRBD1 or TRBD2 may fit D (5 bases each). CDR1 and CDR2 (germline): WSHSY, SAAADI. This CDR3 spans 14 amino acids. Deletions cut 7 bases from V and 4 bases from J, with 15 bases between. The DNA for the CDR3 is TGCGCCAGCATCGTAGGGTGGGGGTCAGATACGCAGTATTTT. Protein sequence: CASIVGWGSDTQYF.

V gene TRBV3-1 combines with J gene TRBJ2-1; 10 bases match TRBD2. Germline trimming cut 2 bases from V and 12 bases from J; bases unmatched to any gene: 13. Germline-derived CDR1 and CDR2 are LGHDT and YNNKEL (reference sequence). This CDR3 is built from 16 residues. DNA for the CDR3: TGTGCCAGCAGCCAAACCGGAGCGGGGGGGTGGTTAGGGCAGTTCTTC. Its protein product is CASSQTGAGGWLGQFF.

The rearrangement links TRBV10-3 to TRBJ2-7, with 8 nucleotides matching TRBD1. Germline values: CDR1 ENHRY, CDR2 SYGVKD. With 3 bases clipped from V and 1 base from J, the junction kept 8 bases outside the gene matches. This CDR3 contains 16 residues. Here the CDR3 reads CAISDPRTGSSYEQYF. The DNA of the CDR3 is TGTGCCATCAGTGACCCTAGGACAGGGTCATCCTACGAGCAGTACTTC.

This clonotype occurred a few times. The V and J genes are TRBV15 and TRBJ2-3; no clear D. Trimming cost V 4 bases and J 2 bases, with 10 bases left between them. The CDR3 runs to 14 residues. CDR1 LNHNV and CDR2 YYDKDF come from the germline V gene (reference sequence). The CDR3 loop is CATSNLQNTDTQYF. The CDR3 nucleotides are TGTGCCACCAGCAACCTTCAGAACACAGATACGCAGTATTTT.

The chain recombines TRBV6-5 with TRBJ2-7; TRBD2 might be the D (6 bases). Germline assignment: CDR1 MNHEY and CDR2 SVGAGI. The CDR3 loop spans 14 amino acids. V was pared by 2 bases and J by 2 bases, with 10 bases between. The CDR3 sequence: CASSYGGLTYEQYF. The CDR3 nucleotides are TGTGCCAGCAGTTACGGAGGGTTAACCTACGAGCAGTACTTC.

This clonotype was seen a handful of times. This chain joins TRBV24-1 and TRBJ2-2; D tentatively reads TRBD1 or TRBD2 (7 bases each). CDR3 length: 16 residues. Germline CDR1 is KGHDR and CDR2 is SFDVKD. Trimming took off 5 bases at V and 4 bases at J, with 16 bases between the two ends. The CDR3 loop is CATSASGGAVTGELFF. The CDR3 DNA is TGTGCCACCAGTGCCTCAGGGGGGGCCGTCACCGGGGAGCTGTTTTTT.

The gene calls are TRBV20-1 and TRBJ1-4; D gene unclear. The CDR3 runs 13 residues. V was shortened by 7 bases and J by 0 bases, with 9 bases between the two germline ends. Looked up from germline, CDR1 is DFQATT and CDR2 is SNEGSKA (reference sequence). This CDR3 reads CSGARPTNEKLFF. CDR3 DNA: TGCAGTGGGGCCCGACCAACTAATGAAAAACTGTTTTTT.

This rearrangement joins TRBV3-1 to TRBJ1-1, with D perhaps matching TRBD1 (5 bases). CDR3 length: 13 residues. Germline assignment: CDR1 LGHDT and CDR2 YNNKEL (reference sequence). Trimming left V 1 base short and J 6 bases short, with 9 bases between. The CDR3 protein is CASSQVGVSEAFF. The CDR3 region has the DNA TGTGCCAGCAGCCAAGTAGGGGTCTCTGAAGCTTTCTTT.

This chain uses TRBV18 with TRBJ2-1; weak D call: TRBD1 (6 bases). The germline V and J ends were trimmed by 4 bases and 7 bases, with 17 bases remaining between them. This CDR3 has 15 amino acids. Germline assignment: CDR1 KGHSH and CDR2 LQKENI. CDR3 sequence (DNA): TGTGCCAGCTCACAACAAACCCCAGGGGAAAATGAGCAGTTCTTC. It is translated as CASSQQTPGENEQFF.

This clonotype was counted at least ten times. This chain connects TRBV6-1 to TRBJ2-2, with D uncertain. Germline CDR1 is MNHNS and CDR2 is SASEGT. With 5 bases removed from V and 6 bases from J, the gap between germline ends came to 10 bases. CDR3 length: 13 amino acids. The CDR3 region has the DNA TGTGCCAGCAGTCTAGACCCGTCCGGGGAGCTGTTTTTT. Translated: CASSLDPSGELFF.

This clonotype has more than one count but fewer than ten. The chain couples TRBV29-1 to TRBJ1-3; perhaps TRBD1 as D (6 bases). Per the germline V gene, CDR1 is SQVTM and CDR2 is ANQGSEA. The length of the CDR3 is 13 residues. The germline V and J ends were trimmed by 6 bases and 4 bases, with 13 bases remaining between them. Written as DNA, the CDR3 is TGCAGCGTGGCCGGACAGATGGGAAACACCATATATTTT. It is translated as CSVAGQMGNTIYF.

The V and J genes are TRBV30 and TRBJ2-7; D gene uncertain. Trimming took 1 base from V and 1 from J, leaving 2 bases between them. Looked up from germline, CDR1 is GTSNPN and CDR2 is SVGIG (reference sequence). This CDR3 has 11 amino acids. Written as DNA, the CDR3 is TGTGCCTGGAGTGCGTCCTACGAGCAGTACTTC. It encodes CAWSASYEQYF.

This clonotype was counted many times. The CDR3 coding sequence is TGTGCCAGCAGTAGGACAGGCAGCGAGACCCAGTACTTC. It specifies CASSRTGSETQYF. V is TRBV25-1 and J is TRBJ2-5; 7 bases are shared with TRBD1. V lost 5 bases, J lost 5 bases, and 5 bases stayed unmatched. Germline CDR1 reads MGHDK; CDR2 reads SYGVNS. The CDR3 is 13 amino acids. Together with reference TRBV25-1 and TRBJ2-5, the CDR3 gives the full variable domain: EADIYQTPRYLVIGTGKKITLECSQTMGHDKMYWYQQDPGMELHLIHYSYGVNSTEKGDLSSESTVSRIRTEHFPLTLESARPSHTSQYLCASSRTGSETQYFGPGTRLLVL.

The rearrangement joins TRBV4-3 to TRBJ2-4, with D tentatively TRBD2 (5 bases). This CDR3 is built from 15 residues. V shed 1 base and J shed 0 bases, with 7 bases lying between them. CDR1 LGHNA and CDR2 YSLEER come from the germline V gene. The CDR3: CASSQVEGAKNIQYF. CDR3 DNA sequence: TGCGCCAGCAGCCAAGTCGAGGGAGCCAAAAACATTCAGTACTTC.

The chain links TRBV20-1 to TRBJ2-3, with D possibly being TRBD1 or TRBD2 (6 bases each). This CDR3 spans 13 amino acids. V was pared by 4 bases and J by 3 bases, with 11 bases between. Per the germline V gene, CDR1 is DFQATT and CDR2 is SNEGSKA (reference sequence). DNA for the CDR3: TGCAGTGCTAAGACGGGGGCAACAGATACGCAGTATTTT. It translates to CSAKTGATDTQYF.